This T cell receptor (beta chain) was identified during a study of T cell changes during pregnancy in multiple sclerosis. Repertoires were generated with immunoSEQ multiplex PCR, while TCRdb's copy carries only in-frame clones and drops some. The sample comprises about 66,000 clones, over 75% of which are singletons, and around 1.4% rests with the top ten. Germline V lookup: CDR1 SGHKS, CDR2 YYEKEE (reference sequence). Trimming removed 0 bases from V and 0 bases from J, with 7 bases in between. The CDR3 consists of 15 residues. Source: peripheral blood, taken in the third trimester of pregnancy. The chain uses TRBV5-5 and TRBJ1-3; D remains ambiguous. The sequence came from a female donor with multiple sclerosis, enrolled in a pregnancy study. This CDR3 reads CASSLVSDSGNTIYF. The CDR3 DNA reads as TGTGCCAGCAGCTTGGTTAGCGACTCTGGAAACACCATATATTTT.